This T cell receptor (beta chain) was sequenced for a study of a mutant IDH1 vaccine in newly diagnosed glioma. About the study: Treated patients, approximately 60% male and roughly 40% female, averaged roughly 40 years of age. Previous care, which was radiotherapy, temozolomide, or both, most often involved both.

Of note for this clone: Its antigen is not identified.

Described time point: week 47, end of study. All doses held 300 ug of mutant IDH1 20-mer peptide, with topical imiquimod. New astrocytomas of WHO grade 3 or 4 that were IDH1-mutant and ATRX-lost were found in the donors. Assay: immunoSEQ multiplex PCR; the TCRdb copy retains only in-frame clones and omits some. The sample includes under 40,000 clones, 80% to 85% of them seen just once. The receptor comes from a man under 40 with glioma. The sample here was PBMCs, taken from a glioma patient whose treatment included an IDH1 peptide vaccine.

The CDR3 sequence: CASSIRTGGFQETQYF. The CDR3 DNA follows: TGTGCCAGTAGTATCCGGACAGGGGGCTTCCAAGAGACCCAGTACTTC. This chain links TRBV19 with TRBJ2-5, with 11 bases lining up with TRBD1. The germline CDR1 and CDR2 sequences are LNHDA and SQIVND (reference sequence). After removal of 3 bases from V and 1 base from J, the junction contained 4 bases not matched to a gene. The CDR3 contains 16 residues.